Described below is a single T cell receptor beta chain sequence and its context. Its target antigen remains unknown. Coverage ceases 3 residues before the CDR3 finishes, and the germline J gene fills in the end. The CDR3 spans 17 residues, from the cysteine through the phenylalanine. The CDR3 was read in part: 42 bases, with the frame set at base 1. Per the germline V gene, SNHLY is the CDR1 and FYNNEI is the CDR2. The V end gives up 5 bases and the J end 7 bases, leaving 15 bases in the junction not matched to a gene. The data derive from a study of T cells in women clearing cervical HPV infection (dated by TCRdb to the late 2010s). For context, the study as a whole: The cases were under 30 women with histologically confirmed HPV16-related CIN3 or worse, and 2 of these cases were invasive cancers. The 20 to 25 controls were women who cleared a single incident HPV16 infection within 12 months without developing precancer or cancer. Case blood was taken at the visit when the lesion was first identified, whereas control blood was taken when infection was no longer detected. For cases, a median interval of nearly 150 days, with an interquartile range of roughly 85 to 220 days, was observed between lesion detection and blood sampling. Since HLA typing was available for only a few women, HLA type could not be ruled out as a confounder. This exploratory proof-of-principle case-control study, nested within the Guanacaste HPV Natural History Study in Costa Rica, compared TCR repertoires among women with different cervical HPV16 outcomes. Cases and controls were matched on age within five years and on year of sample collection. A median age of approximately 34 years was observed in cases versus 38 to 40 in controls, and no significant differences in baseline characteristics were found. The parent cohort enrolled roughly 9,600 women aged 18 or older in Guanacaste, Costa Rica, during about 1992 to 1994 and followed them for 6 to 7 years. As quality controls, five blinded duplicates were added to each group, bringing the total to roughly 60 samples made up of 50 or so participants and 10 or so replicates.

Every participant had a single incident cervical HPV16 infection, and women with prevalent HPV16 infections were excluded. Cervical HPV DNA was detected with MY09/MY11 PCR, and genotyping was done by dot-blot hybridization. Approximately 15 mL of heparinized blood was centrifuged, after which the buffy coat was aliquoted, frozen at -30 degrees C, and then stored at -80 degrees C. QIAGEN kits were used to extract genomic DNA from the buffy coat specimens. TCR beta CDR3 regions were amplified by multiplex PCR from an average of around 1,200 ng genomic DNA per sample using the immunoSEQ assay. Primer bias was corrected in the assay by using a complete synthetic TCR repertoire to establish an amplification baseline. The amplicons were sequenced on the Illumina platform. From the authors' description of their analysis: Sequences were error-corrected by clustering with frequency ratios and a modified nearest-neighbor algorithm and were then analyzed in the immunoSEQ Analyzer with IMGT gene definitions. TCR richness and evenness were averaged over 20 rarefaction repeats at each rarefaction depth, excluding samples with fewer sequences than the depth. V, D and J gene relative abundances were compared between groups with Wilcoxon rank sum tests, applying FDR correction. For the blinded duplicates, the intraclass correlation was 95% to 97% for TCR richness and averaged roughly 79% across more than 60 gene segments. The source is immuneACCESS, and TCRdb retained only in-frame sequences with V and J called. Part of the clones is not carried over; for the studies checked, unresolved V genes explain less than half of this, and the remainder is unexplained. That table supplies the V and J calls and clone size; D and trimming were determined from the DNA. The table for this sample records over 25,000 clones. The ten top clones hold more than 7% of the sample.

Findings and caveats that apply to the study as a whole: Because of the cross-sectional design, the study could not determine whether the associations came before infection or resulted from infection, and neither effector/memory subsets nor HPV-specific T cells were isolated. By combining richness with V gene abundances, random forest classifiers separated cases from controls with an estimated AUC of roughly 0.8. Because the number of T cells per sample was unknown, the richness differences could reflect varying T-cell content rather than repertoire biology. TRBV6-7 relative abundance was lower in cases than in controls (roughly 0.11% versus 0.16%; Bonferroni P = 0.0008). Across sequencing depths, CIN3+ cases showed significantly higher TCR repertoire richness than controls, but evenness did not differ between the groups.

This sequence uses TRBV2 and TRBJ1-4; 8 central bases correspond to TRBD1. The material sequenced was blood buffy coat. This sequence was found in a woman aged 18-69 years with a cervical HPV16 infection that either progressed to CIN3+ or cleared (not recorded which). CDR3 sequence: CASSWGQAKVTREKLFF. The sequenced part of the CDR3 DNA is TGTGCCAGCAGTTGGGGACAGGCCAAGGTGACGCGTGAAAAA.